What follows are 18 T cell receptor beta chains derived from one specimen sequenced in a study of T cell changes during pregnancy in multiple sclerosis. This table comes from immunoSEQ multiplex PCR, and its TCRdb copy is limited to in-frame clones, with some not included. The repertoire holds tens of thousands of clones, 80% to 90% seen once, with around 0.85% in the top ten. Sequencing was performed on peripheral blood, taken in the first trimester of pregnancy. These receptors were taken from a female donor in good health, enrolled as a control in a pregnancy study.

V gene TRBV7-2 combines with J gene TRBJ2-5; a possible D gene is TRBD2 (5 bases). Germline CDR1 SGHTA, CDR2 FQGNSA. The V gene lost 4 bases and the J gene lost 4 bases, with 13 bases spanning the gap. This CDR3 contains 14 residues. CDR3 residues: CASSWAAGTETQYF. CDR3 nucleotides: TGTGCCAGCAGCTGGGCGGCGGGCACAGAGACCCAGTACTTC.

The genes are TRBV27 and TRBJ1-6, with 8 bases aligning to TRBD1. The length of the CDR3 is 14 residues. V lost 7 bases and J lost 7; bases outside the gene matches: 6. Germline CDR1 is MNHEY and CDR2 is SMNVEV (reference sequence). Here the CDR3 reads CASKLRGRNSPLHF. In DNA, the CDR3 is TGTGCCAGCAAACTCAGGGGGCGGAATTCACCCCTCCACTTT.

The chain uses TRBV27 and TRBJ1-1; 9 bases match TRBD1. Germline values: CDR1 MNHEY, CDR2 SMNVEV (reference sequence). J lost 4 bases, V lost 2 bases, and 5 bases had no gene match. There are 15 residues in the CDR3. The CDR3 is CASSLMGQGPTEAFF. The CDR3 DNA reads as TGTGCCAGCAGTTTAATGGGACAGGGCCCCACTGAAGCTTTCTTT.

V usage is TRBV11-2 and J usage is TRBJ2-3; D might be TRBD2 (6 bases). Trimming stripped 1 base from V and 6 bases from J, with 14 bases between. Germline V gene data show CDR1 as SGHAT and CDR2 as FQNNGV. The CDR3 runs 15 residues. The CDR3 DNA is TGTGCCAGCAGCTTAGTCCCGGCAGGGAGGGATACGCAGTATTTT. This codes for CASSLVPAGRDTQYF. Full variable domain (rest looked up from reference TRBV11-2 and TRBJ2-3): EAGVAQSPRYKIIEKRQSVAFWCNPISGHATLYWYQQILGQGPKLLIQFQNNGVVDDSQLPKDRFSAERLKGVDSTLKIQPAKLEDSAVYLCASSLVPAGRDTQYFGPGTRLTVL.

The J gene is TRBJ1-1, the V gene TRBV5-4; D gene ambiguous. V was clipped by 6 bases and J by 1 base, with 22 bases between them. This CDR3 is 17 amino acids long. Germline V gives CDR1 SGHNT, CDR2 YYREEE (reference sequence). The CDR3 loop is CASTNSRNRAGNTEAFF. The DNA for the CDR3 is TGTGCCAGCACCAATTCCCGGAATCGGGCGGGGAACACTGAAGCTTTCTTT.

The rearrangement uses TRBV7-9 and TRBJ1-5; D may be TRBD1 (5 bases). The CDR3 has 14 residues. CDR1 is SEHNR and CDR2 is FQNEAQ in the germline V gene (reference sequence). V lost 5 bases to trimming and J lost 5 bases, with 13 bases between them. The DNA of the CDR3 is TGTGCCAGCAGCGGTATTGCGGGGGATCAGCCCCAGCATTTT. Its protein is CASSGIAGDQPQHF.

This chain uses TRBV4-3 with TRBJ2-1, with TRBD1 matching over 9 bases. Unmatched junction bases numbered 7, after V lost 8 bases and J lost 2 bases. The length of the CDR3 is 15 residues. The germline V gene encodes CDR1 LGHNA and CDR2 YSLEER. CDR3 sequence: CASRLGTGTYNEQFF. The CDR3 DNA sequence: TGCGCCAGCCGCCTGGGGACAGGGACCTACAATGAGCAGTTCTTC.

A few counts support this clone. This chain joins TRBV5-4 and TRBJ1-6; perhaps TRBD1 as D (5 bases). This CDR3 has 17 residues. Germline V gives CDR1 SGHNT, CDR2 YYREEE (reference sequence). Trimming stripped 4 bases from V and 4 bases from J, with 18 bases between. Written as DNA, the CDR3 is TGTGCCAGCAGCCCCCCCGTCGCCCAGGGTTATAATTCACCCCTCCACTTT. Residues: CASSPPVAQGYNSPLHF. The full variable domain, its missing parts supplied by reference TRBV5-4 and TRBJ1-6, is ETGVTQSPTHLIKTRGQQVTLRCSSQSGHNTVSWYQQALGQGPQFIFQYYREEENGRGNFPPRFSGLQFPNYSSELNVNALELDDSALYLCASSPPVAQGYNSPLHFGNGTRLTVT.

This chain connects TRBV19 to TRBJ1-1; D is unresolved. The CDR3 covers 12 residues. CDR1 is LNHDA, CDR2 SQIVND, per germline (reference sequence). V was trimmed by 7 bases and J by 11 bases, leaving 17 bases between them. The CDR3 DNA reads TGTGCCAGTATGGTCGCGGGGAGGGATGCTTTCTTT. It translates to CASMVAGRDAFF.

J is TRBJ1-2 and V is TRBV5-4, with D possibly being TRBD1 (5 bases). Germline V lookup: CDR1 SGHNT, CDR2 YYREEE (reference sequence). CDR3 length: 15 residues. Trimming stripped 0 bases from V and 0 bases from J, with 9 bases between. The CDR3 region is CASSLGAGSNYGYTF. CDR3 nucleotide sequence: TGTGCCAGCAGCTTGGGTGCAGGGTCTAACTATGGCTACACCTTC.

V usage is TRBV7-8 and J usage is TRBJ1-1, with 7 bases identical to TRBD1. The CDR3 covers 14 residues. The V and J ends lost 4 bases and 5 bases, in that order; junction bases with no gene match: 7. Germline V lookup: CDR1 SGHVS, CDR2 FQNEAQ. CDR3 nucleotides: TGTGCCAGCAGCTCGATCTCAGGGGGGACTGAAGCTTTCTTT. It is translated as CASSSISGGTEAFF. The full variable domain, with the rest looked up from reference TRBV7-8 and TRBJ1-1, is GAGVSQSPRYKVAKRGQDVALRCDPISGHVSLFWYQQALGQGPEFLTYFQNEAQLDKSGLPSDRFFAERPEGSVSTLKIQRTQQEDSAVYLCASSSISGGTEAFFGQGTRLTVV.

The chain employs TRBV2 and TRBJ2-4, with D unclear. V lost 3 bases to trimming and J lost 6 bases, with 3 bases between them. The germline gives CDR1 SNHLY, CDR2 FYNNEI. The CDR3 loop spans 11 amino acids. The CDR3 here is CASSDGNIQYF. For the CDR3, the DNA is TGTGCCAGCAGTGACGGAAACATTCAGTACTTC.

The rearrangement joins TRBV4-3 to TRBJ1-1; 9 positions match TRBD1. The CDR3 has 14 amino acids. V was pared by 3 bases and J by 7 bases, with 6 bases of the junction left unmatched. The germline V gene encodes CDR1 LGHNA and CDR2 YSLEER. The CDR3 is CASSHFTGGVEAFF. DNA of the CDR3: TGCGCCAGCAGCCATTTCACAGGGGGCGTTGAAGCTTTCTTT.

The chain employs TRBV5-4 and TRBJ1-2, with 7 bases identical to TRBD1. V lost 0 bases to trimming and J lost 3 bases; unmatched junction nucleotides: 2. The CDR3 runs 14 residues. The germline CDR1 and CDR2 sequences are SGHNT and YYREEE (reference sequence). The CDR3 sequence: CASSLGDRDYGYTF. For the CDR3, the DNA is TGTGCCAGCAGCTTGGGTGACAGGGACTATGGCTACACCTTC.

The V gene is TRBV4-2, the J gene TRBJ2-3; D unclear. The CDR3 covers 16 residues. Trimming shortened V by 0 bases and J by 2 bases, and 12 bases separated the two germline ends. Per the germline V gene, CDR1 is LGHNA and CDR2 is YNFKEQ. For the CDR3, the DNA is TGTGCCAGCAGCCAAGATTGGAGTTCATACACAGATACGCAGTATTTT. As protein: CASSQDWSSYTDTQYF.

CDR3 region: CAISESLAEAYEQYF. CDR3 coding DNA: TGTGCCATCAGTGAGTCTTTAGCGGAAGCCTACGAGCAGTACTTC. The chain combines TRBV10-3 with TRBJ2-7; possibly TRBD2 for D (6 bases). The CDR3 length is 15 residues. Germline V gene lookup returns CDR1 ENHRY and CDR2 SYGVKD. Trimming removed 0 bases at V and 2 bases at J, with 11 bases between.

The J gene is TRBJ1-1, the V gene TRBV27; tentative D call: TRBD1 (6 bases). Germline V gives CDR1 MNHEY, CDR2 SMNVEV (reference sequence). V gave up 0 bases and J gave up 7 bases, with 15 bases separating them. The CDR3 spans 15 residues. Here the CDR3 reads CASSLSPQTGYEAFF. For the CDR3, the DNA is TGTGCCAGCAGTTTATCTCCCCAGACAGGTTATGAAGCTTTCTTT.

This clone was seen more than once but under ten times. The rearrangement links TRBV9 to TRBJ1-1, with 7 positions matching TRBD1. Germline trimming cut 3 bases from V and 1 base from J; bases unmatched to any gene: 9. CDR1 SGDLS and CDR2 YYNGEE come from the germline V gene. This CDR3 is built from 16 residues. CDR3 protein: CASSADSTGPNTEAFF. The CDR3 DNA reads as TGTGCCAGCAGCGCCGATTCGACAGGGCCGAACACTGAAGCTTTCTTT.